This T cell receptor (beta chain) appears in the sequencing data of a study of T cells expressing NK-cell markers (dated by TCRdb to about 2020). For the wider study: Seven to nine donors provided sorted CD3+CD56+NKG2C+, CD3+CD56+NKG2C- and CD3+CD56-NKG2C+ T-cell subsets, whose TCR beta-chain repertoires were profiled. Among the eight sequenced donors, only one was HCMV-seronegative, while the other seven were HCMV-seropositive. The study sequenced eight donors, all healthy volunteers chosen at random: three men and five women. Sequencing of the libraries produced 2 x 150 bp reads on Illumina HiSeq 2000/2500, MiSeq or NextSeq.

The study at large found these results: Those dominant clonotypes were again the most abundant among CD3+CD56-NKG2C+ cells in a handful of donors, at roughly 25-60.1%. Whether the expanded NKG2C-expressing T cell clones were specific for HCMV antigens was left unclear. In roughly 6 donors, the dominant CD3+CD56+NKG2C+ clonotypes ranked among the top 10 CD8+ clonotypes, making up 1.0-7.0% of CD8+ T cells.

The cysteine opens and the phenylalanine closes a CDR3 of 18 amino acids. The entry carries no DNA sequence. For this clonotype: It lacks a known antigen.

Instrument used: Illumina HiSeq 2000. 5'RACE template switching, by which a universal primer site and unique molecular identifiers were added, was used to make TCR beta cDNA libraries. Synthesis of cDNA was primed from the TCR beta constant segment and was followed by two consecutive PCR amplification steps. Concerning the study's data processing: MIGEC was used to demultiplex reads and group the reads by UMI, and MiTCR was used to assemble and quantify clonotypes. Only TCR cDNA sequences supported by at least two reads were kept to exclude erroneous sequences. The tcR package was used for downstream repertoire analysis, with clonotypes matched between fractions based on CDR3 nucleotide sequence plus V segment. VDJmatch was used to annotate antigen specificity against VDJdb, with one amino acid substitution in CDR3 permitted. The reads went through TCRdb reprocessing, and each CDR3 protein sequence gets one entry with no DNA. The V and J calls come from TCRdb's annotation, not from the publication. This specimen's table enumerates about 410,000 distinct CDR3 sequences. Clones ranked in the top ten supply over 8.5% of the sample.

A commercial ELISA kit detecting HCMV-specific IgG in serum was used to determine HCMV serostatus. Ficoll density gradient centrifugation was used to isolate peripheral blood mononuclear cells from blood. The specimen sequenced was blood T cells: a sorted CD56 or NKG2C T cell subset, CD4+ or CD8+ T cells, or bulk PBMC T cells (not recorded which). The rearranged chain carries TRBV12-3 or TRBV12-4 and TRBJ2-6; TCRdb designates TRBD1, a call that cannot be tested without DNA. The TCR sequence derives from a woman in her forties or fifties in good health. Donor details come from another sample of the same person, matched by shared clones. The encoded CDR3 is CASRKGGTGGSGANVLTF.